This T cell receptor (beta chain) is drawn from a study of T cell repertoires in cytomegalovirus infection. CDR3 length equals 15 residues. CDR1 and CDR2 (germline): MGHDK, SYGVNS. The ends lost 4 bases at V and 4 bases at J; junction bases unmatched: 3. This clonotype was counted many times. Its antigen is currently unknown. TCRdb processed the reads anew with MiXCR; each CDR3 protein has one entry. The data hold around 340,000 distinct CDR3 sequences, with roughly 29% observed a single time. The chain joins TRBV25-1 to TRBJ2-2, with TRBD1 identical over 10 bases. Sample: cultured PBMCs, taken from culture after CMV antigen stimulation. The TCR sequence derives from a human donor in good health (CMV status not recorded). Some clones in this sample may be carry-over from other donors' samples. CDR3 region: CASSGDRGFTGELFF. Written as DNA, the CDR3 is TGTGCCAGCAGTGGGGACAGGGGCTTCACCGGGGAGCTGTTTTTT.